Listed here are 29 T cell receptor beta chains from one sample, sequenced in a study of CD8 T cells in Susac syndrome (dated by TCRdb to about 2019). The library was built by means of the immunoSEQ multiplex PCR assay. RNA was extracted with the RNeasy kit and roughly 0.45 to 1 ug was reverse transcribed using random hexamers. TCRdb reanalyzed the raw reads on its own, using fastp at Q25 for trimming and MiXCR for clone calling, and kept in-frame beta chains. Rows with one shared CDR3 protein collapse into an entry with the most common genes and DNA. The table for this sample lists about 50,000 distinct CDR3 sequences; roughly 93% of them were counted only once. Jointly, the top ten make up 0.4% to 0.55% of the sample. Sample: CD8+ T cells from PBMCs. The receptors were gathered from a human donor with multiple sclerosis.

V is TRBV7-9 and J is TRBJ1-1, with 12 bases aligning to TRBD1. This CDR3 region has 15 residues. Germline trimming cut 3 bases from V and 1 base from J; bases unmatched to any gene: 0. From germline, CDR1 is SEHNR and CDR2 FQNEAQ (reference sequence). For the CDR3, the DNA is TGTGCCAGCAGCTTGGGACAGGGGGCGAACACTGAAGCTTTCTTT. Its protein product is CASSLGQGANTEAFF.

The rearrangement links TRBV20-1 to TRBJ2-7, with D possibly matching TRBD2 (6 bases). The germline V and J ends were trimmed by 0 bases and 4 bases, with 16 bases remaining between them. There are 15 residues in the CDR3. The germline CDR1 and CDR2 sequences are DFQATT and SNEGSKA (reference sequence). DNA of the CDR3: TGCAGTGCTAGAGATCTCCGGGGGATTGCGTACGAGCAGTACTTC. Its protein is CSARDLRGIAYEQYF.

The rearrangement joins TRBV28 to TRBJ1-4, with D unclear. V was pared by 6 bases and J by 4 bases, with 12 bases between. Germline V gives CDR1 MDHEN, CDR2 SYDVKM. The CDR3 has 14 amino acids. CDR3 coding DNA: TGTGCCAGCAGCCGACACTCGATTAATGAAAAACTGTTTTTT. Protein: CASSRHSINEKLFF. Full variable domain (remainder filled in from reference TRBV28 and TRBJ1-4): DVKVTQSSRYLVKRTGEKVFLECVQDMDHENMFWYRQDPGLGLRLIYFSYDVKMKEKGDIPEGYSVSREKKERFSLILESASTNQTSMYLCASSRHSINEKLFFGSGTQLSVL.

This clonotype occurred once. The V and J genes are TRBV7-9 and TRBJ1-2; D gene ambiguous. The CDR3 runs 11 residues. The V end lost 8 bases, the J end lost 4 bases, and 8 bases lay between the germline ends. Per germline, CDR1 SEHNR and CDR2 FQNEAQ (reference sequence). CDR3 sequence (DNA): TGTGCCAGCCGAAGGACCTATGGCTACACCTTC. Translated: CASRRTYGYTF. Using reference TRBV7-9 and TRBJ1-2 for the parts outside the CDR3, the full variable domain is DTGVSQNPRHKITKRGQNVTFRCDPISEHNRLYWYRQTLGQGPEFLTYFQNEAQLEKSRLLSDRFSAERPKGSFSTLEIQRTEQGDSAMYLCASRRTYGYTFGSGTRLTVV.

The rearrangement links TRBV9 to TRBJ1-2; unclear D gene. From germline, CDR1 is SGDLS and CDR2 YYNGEE. There are 12 residues in the CDR3. Trimming took off 4 bases at V and 7 bases at J, with 11 bases between the two ends. The CDR3 loop is CASSLGTSGYTF. CDR3 DNA sequence: TGTGCCAGCAGCCTGGGCACTAGTGGCTACACCTTC.

The chain has TRBV7-9 and TRBJ2-3; D gene ambiguous. With 4 bases removed from V and 12 bases from J, the gap between germline ends came to 14 bases. The CDR3 has 12 residues. In germline, CDR1 is SEHNR, CDR2 FQNEAQ (reference sequence). The CDR3 reads CASSSHLGAQYF. In DNA, the CDR3 is TGTGCCAGCAGCTCTCACTTGGGTGCACAGTATTTT. Drawing the rest from reference TRBV7-9 and TRBJ2-3, the complete variable domain is DTGVSQNPRHKITKRGQNVTFRCDPISEHNRLYWYRQTLGQGPEFLTYFQNEAQLEKSRLLSDRFSAERPKGSFSTLEIQRTEQGDSAMYLCASSSHLGAQYFGPGTRLTVL.

The chain couples TRBV11-2 to TRBJ2-5; tentatively, D is TRBD1 (7 bases). Between the trimmed V and J ends, which lost 4 bases and 0 bases, there was a span of 15 bases. This CDR3 contains 16 residues. Germline values: CDR1 SGHAT, CDR2 FQNNGV. The CDR3 spells CASSSRGAANQETQYF. The CDR3 DNA follows: TGTGCCAGCAGCTCCAGGGGGGCGGCAAACCAAGAGACCCAGTACTTC.

The chain has TRBV27 and TRBJ2-5; 8 bases are shared with TRBD2. This CDR3 region has 15 residues. Per the germline V gene, CDR1 is MNHEY and CDR2 is SMNVEV (reference sequence). Trimming took 3 bases from V and 1 from J; bases not matched to a gene: 4. The DNA for the CDR3 is TGTGCCAGCAGTTTGTGGGCGGGGGGCCAAGAGACCCAGTACTTC. Translating gives CASSLWAGGQETQYF.

The CDR3 region is CSAMSGTSRYEQYF. As DNA, the CDR3 is TGCAGTGCTATGTCCGGGACTAGTCGGTACGAGCAGTACTTC. The chain has TRBV20-1 and TRBJ2-7; TRBD2 aligns across 8 bases. Trimming cost V 4 bases and J 4 bases; bases outside gene matches: 9. The germline CDR1 and CDR2 sequences are DFQATT and SNEGSKA (reference sequence). This CDR3 is 14 amino acids long.

The rearrangement joins TRBV4-1 to TRBJ2-1, with D possibly being TRBD1 (7 bases). The germline CDR1 and CDR2 sequences are MGHRA and YSYEKL. CDR3 length: 15 residues. Trimming pared 0 bases from V and 5 bases from J, leaving 11 bases between. The CDR3 reads CASSQDRGANNEQFF. DNA of the CDR3: TGCGCCAGCAGCCAAGACAGGGGGGCGAACAATGAGCAGTTCTTC.

The chain combines TRBV28 with TRBJ1-2; perhaps TRBD1 as D (6 bases). The CDR3 has 16 residues. Trimming pared 4 bases from V and 1 base from J, leaving 16 bases between. Germline CDR1 and CDR2: MDHEN and SYDVKM. The CDR3 spells CASSSPILRGNYGYTF. In DNA, the CDR3 is TGTGCCAGCAGTTCACCCATCCTCAGGGGTAACTATGGCTACACCTTC.

The gene calls are TRBV28 and TRBJ1-1; 7 nucleotides agree with TRBD1. Germline values: CDR1 MDHEN, CDR2 SYDVKM. The CDR3 runs 13 residues. The V gene end was trimmed by 6 bases and the J gene end by 3 bases; junction bases not matched to a gene: 4. DNA for the CDR3: TGTGCCAGCAGAGCAGGGGGGGACACTGAAGCTTTCTTT. Translation gives CASRAGGDTEAFF. The whole variable domain, remainder taken from reference TRBV28 and TRBJ1-1, is DVKVTQSSRYLVKRTGEKVFLECVQDMDHENMFWYRQDPGLGLRLIYFSYDVKMKEKGDIPEGYSVSREKKERFSLILESASTNQTSMYLCASRAGGDTEAFFGQGTRLTVV.

This clonotype was detected only once. The chain recombines TRBV7-9 with TRBJ1-1, with D hard to call. V shed 3 bases and J shed 7 bases, with 9 bases lying between them. The CDR3 is 12 amino acids. In germline, CDR1 is SEHNR, CDR2 FQNEAQ (reference sequence). The CDR3 loop reads CASSFRHDEAFF. In nucleotides, the CDR3 is TGTGCCAGCAGCTTCCGACACGATGAAGCTTTCTTT.

The gene calls are TRBV6-5 and TRBJ2-7; the D gene is possibly TRBD1 (5 bases). Germline V gene sequence: CDR1 MNHEY, CDR2 SVGAGI. CDR3 length: 16 residues. Trimming stripped 0 bases from V and 2 bases from J, with 14 bases between. DNA for the CDR3: TGTGCCAGCAGTTACTCAGCAGGGCCCAAAGCCTACGAGCAGTACTTC. It codes for CASSYSAGPKAYEQYF.

The chain has TRBV6-5 and TRBJ2-5; 10 bases fit TRBD1. This CDR3 has 16 amino acids. Germline CDR1 is MNHEY and CDR2 is SVGAGI. J gave up 1 base and V 2 bases, and 4 bases lay outside the gene matches. The DNA of the CDR3 is TGTGCCAGCAGTTACCCTCGGACAGGGGGCCAAGAGACCCAGTACTTC. This gives the protein CASSYPRTGGQETQYF.

The genes are TRBV2 and TRBJ2-7; 11 nucleotides agree with TRBD2. The CDR3 length is 15 residues. The germline gives CDR1 SNHLY, CDR2 FYNNEI. V trimming: 6 bases; J trimming: 4 bases; junction bases outside the gene matches: 8. The CDR3 loop reads CASRALAGGPYEQYF. CDR3 DNA: TGTGCCAGCAGGGCCCTAGCGGGGGGCCCTTACGAGCAGTACTTC.

The chain employs TRBV5-4 and TRBJ1-2, with D possibly being TRBD1 (5 bases). V shed 4 bases and J shed 12 bases, with 19 bases lying between them. Germline CDR1 and CDR2: SGHNT and YYREEE (reference sequence). The CDR3 length is 13 residues. The CDR3, as DNA: TGTGCCAGCAGCCCTGACAGCCCCCTGAGCCACACCTTC. This encodes CASSPDSPLSHTF. Full variable domain (rest looked up from reference TRBV5-4 and TRBJ1-2): ETGVTQSPTHLIKTRGQQVTLRCSSQSGHNTVSWYQQALGQGPQFIFQYYREEENGRGNFPPRFSGLQFPNYSSELNVNALELDDSALYLCASSPDSPLSHTFGSGTRLTVV.

J is TRBJ2-5 and V is TRBV19; D gene ambiguous. V was shortened by 4 bases and J by 7 bases, with 10 bases between the two germline ends. The length of the CDR3 is 12 residues. The germline gives CDR1 LNHDA, CDR2 SQIVND (reference sequence). The DNA for the CDR3 is TGTGCCAGTAGTACCCAGTTGGGGACCCAGTACTTC. It yields the protein CASSTQLGTQYF. Full variable domain (rest looked up from reference TRBV19 and TRBJ2-5): DGGITQSPKYLFRKEGQNVTLSCEQNLNHDAMYWYRQDPGQGLRLIYYSQIVNDFQKGDIAEGYSVSREKKESFPLTVTSAQKNPTAFYLCASSTQLGTQYFGPGTRLLVL.

The CDR3 nucleotides read TGTGCCAGCAGCGCCGGGTGGGGTAACACTGAAGCTTTCTTT. Protein product: CASSAGWGNTEAFF. The gene calls are TRBV7-9 and TRBJ1-1; no reliable D call. The CDR3 has 14 amino acids. Germline assignment: CDR1 SEHNR and CDR2 FQNEAQ (reference sequence). With 5 bases removed from V and 2 bases from J, the gap between germline ends came to 12 bases. Combining the CDR3 with reference TRBV7-9 and TRBJ1-1 gives the whole variable domain DTGVSQNPRHKITKRGQNVTFRCDPISEHNRLYWYRQTLGQGPEFLTYFQNEAQLEKSRLLSDRFSAERPKGSFSTLEIQRTEQGDSAMYLCASSAGWGNTEAFFGQGTRLTVV.

The gene calls are TRBV4-1 and TRBJ1-5; D remains ambiguous. CDR1 is MGHRA and CDR2 is YSYEKL in the germline V gene. V dropped 2 bases and J dropped 7 bases, with 12 bases sitting between them. The CDR3 extends over 14 amino acids. The CDR3 loop reads CASSQYSLEQPQHF. CDR3 sequence (DNA): TGCGCCAGCAGCCAATACTCCCTTGAGCAGCCCCAGCATTTT.

The chain has TRBV7-9 and TRBJ1-2, with D possibly matching TRBD1 (5 bases). The length of the CDR3 is 12 residues. The V end was cut by 3 bases, the J end by 8 bases, with 10 bases between. CDR1 is SEHNR, CDR2 FQNEAQ, per germline (reference sequence). The DNA for the CDR3 is TGTGCCAGCAGCTTGGGGGGAGGCGGCTACACCTTC. It encodes CASSLGGGGYTF.

This chain joins TRBV7-2 and TRBJ2-1, with a weak D call TRBD2 (7 bases). The V end was cut by 5 bases, the J end by 7 bases, with 18 bases between. This CDR3 comprises 15 residues. Germline V gene lookup returns CDR1 SGHTA and CDR2 FQGNSA. The DNA for the CDR3 is TGTGCCAGCAGCCTTCGGGGGGCCGGGGGGAATGAGCAGTTCTTC. It encodes CASSLRGAGGNEQFF.

The rearrangement links TRBV7-9 to TRBJ1-1, with D maybe TRBD1 (5 bases). The CDR3 consists of 14 residues. V was trimmed by 5 bases and J by 5 bases, leaving 15 bases between them. Germline V gene lookup returns CDR1 SEHNR and CDR2 FQNEAQ (reference sequence). CDR3 amino acids: CASSPGGAATEAFF. The CDR3 nucleotides read TGTGCCAGCAGCCCCGGAGGGGCTGCTACTGAAGCTTTCTTT.

The J gene is TRBJ1-1, the V gene TRBV6-2 or TRBV6-3; possible D gene TRBD1, 5 bases. Germline values: CDR1 MNHEY, CDR2 SVGEGT. The CDR3 length is 14 residues. With 5 bases removed from V and 4 bases from J, the gap between germline ends came to 14 bases. In DNA, the CDR3 is TGTGCCAGCAGTGACCTCACTGACAGCACTGAAGCTTTCTTT. Amino acids: CASSDLTDSTEAFF.

The rearrangement joins TRBV19 to TRBJ1-2; D uncertain. CDR3 size: 16 residues. V lost 0 bases and J lost 5, with 16 bases in between. Germline assignment: CDR1 LNHDA and CDR2 SQIVND (reference sequence). CDR3 DNA sequence: TGTGCCAGTAGTATAGATCTGACGGAATTCAGATATGGCTACACCTTC. Translation: CASSIDLTEFRYGYTF.

Only a few counts were recorded for this clonotype. J is TRBJ1-1 and V is TRBV28; D unclear. V lost 5 bases and J lost 1, with 11 bases in between. Germline values: CDR1 MDHEN, CDR2 SYDVKM. The CDR3 runs to 14 residues. The CDR3 region is CASSPLYRNTEAFF. Written as DNA, the CDR3 is TGTGCCAGCAGTCCTCTATACCGGAACACTGAAGCTTTCTTT.

The chain uses TRBV6-5 and TRBJ2-3; D is possibly TRBD2 (6 bases). CDR3 size: 18 residues. The germline CDR1 and CDR2 sequences are MNHEY and SVGAGI. Between the trimmed V and J ends, which lost 0 bases and 2 bases, there was a span of 18 bases. CDR3: CASSYSRTDGGNTDTQYF. For the CDR3, the DNA is TGTGCCAGCAGTTACTCCCGGACCGACGGAGGGAACACAGATACGCAGTATTTT.

This chain links TRBV12-3 or TRBV12-4 with TRBJ1-4; possible D gene TRBD1, 5 bases. V lost 1 base and J 12 bases, leaving 6 bases between the germline ends. CDR3 length: 11 residues. The CDR3 DNA reads as TGTGCCAGCAGTTTAGGGGACCAACTGTTTTTT. Translating gives CASSLGDQLFF.

The chain joins TRBV28 to TRBJ1-3, with 7 bases lining up with TRBD1. CDR3 size: 15 residues. The V gene's germline CDR1 is MDHEN and CDR2 SYDVKM. V dropped 5 bases and J dropped 2; count of bases not matched to a gene: 6. The CDR3 is CASSPDREAGNTIYF. The CDR3 region has the DNA TGTGCCAGCAGTCCCGACAGGGAAGCTGGAAACACCATATATTTT.